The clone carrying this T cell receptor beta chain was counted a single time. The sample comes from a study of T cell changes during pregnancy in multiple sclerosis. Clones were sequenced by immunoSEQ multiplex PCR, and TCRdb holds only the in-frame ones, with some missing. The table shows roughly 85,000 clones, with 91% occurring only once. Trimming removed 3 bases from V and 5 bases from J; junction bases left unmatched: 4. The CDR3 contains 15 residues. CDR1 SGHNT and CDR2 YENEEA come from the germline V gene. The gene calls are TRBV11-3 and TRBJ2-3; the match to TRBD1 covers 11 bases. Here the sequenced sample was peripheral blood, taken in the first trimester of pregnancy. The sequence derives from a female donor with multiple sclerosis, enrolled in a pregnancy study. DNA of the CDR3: TGTGCCAGCAGCTTGGGACAGGGGGAACGAGATACGCAGTATTTT. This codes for CASSLGQGERDTQYF. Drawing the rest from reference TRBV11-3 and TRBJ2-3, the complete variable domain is EAGVVQSPRYKIIEKKQPVAFWCNPISGHNTLYWYLQNLGQGPELLIRYENEEAVDDSQLPKDRFSAERLKGVDSTLKIQPAELGDSAVYLCASSLGQGERDTQYFGPGTRLTVL.